The clone carrying this TCR beta chain was counted only a few times. Its matching antigen is unknown. Germline CDR1 and CDR2: SGHRS and YFSETQ. Unmatched junction bases numbered 7, after V lost 2 bases and J lost 6 bases. The CDR3 consists of 15 residues. Template-switching 5'RACE yielded the TCR cDNA; a universal primer site and UMIs were added in the process. TCRdb reprocessed the 5' RACE reads with MiXCR, giving one entry per CDR3 protein. Altogether under 600,000 distinct CDR3 sequences are present, 20% to 25% being singletons, with the ten largest covering around 16%. These data belong to a study of T cells after yellow fever vaccination. Study background: Preparation of the low-cell-number fractions used SMART-Seq v4 Ultra Low Input. General study findings and limits: Reappearance after the booster was observed for most primary-vaccination clones (roughly 97% CD4, over 70% CD8). Researchers cautioned that FACS-sorted repertoires could harbor abundant clonotypes contaminating from the bulk population.

The clonotype originates from a man aged 18 to 35 who received the YFV17D yellow fever vaccine. The sequencing used PBMCs, collected roughly 23 days after the first yellow fever vaccination. The V call is TRBV5-1, the J call TRBJ1-5, with 8 nucleotides matching TRBD1. As DNA, the CDR3 is TGCGCCAGCAGCTTCACAGGGGGAAGGGGTCAGCCCCAGCATTTT. Residues: CASSFTGGRGQPQHF.